The 3 T cell receptor beta chains below come from one sample, sequenced in a study of glioma-infiltrating T cells. Amplification of TCR alpha and beta CDR3 regions from RNA used iRepertoire nested multiplex PCR. MiXCR was run by TCRdb on the multiplex PCR reads, yielding one entry per CDR3 protein. The data show about 110,000 distinct CDR3 sequences, less than 30% seen once. The material sequenced was glioma tissue, nonneoplastic brain tissue, or PBMCs (not recorded which). The receptors were gathered from a human donor with low-grade glioma or glioblastoma, undergoing nonglioma brain surgery, or in good health (not recorded which).

Concerning this clonotype: A much larger clone sits a single nucleotide away, making a read error possible. V is TRBV10-3 and J is TRBJ2-3; possibly TRBD1 for D (6 bases). Per germline, CDR1 ENHRY and CDR2 SYGVKD. This CDR3 has 15 residues. The CDR3, as DNA: TGTGCCATCAATCCTCGGGCAGGGGAAACAGTTACGCAGTATTTT. This sequence encodes CAINPRAGETVTQYF.

About this clonotype itself: The missing conserved phenylalanine or tryptophan at the end of this CDR3 makes a read error likely. V and J are TRBV6-5 and TRBJ1-5; TRBD1 aligns across 7 bases. With 8 bases clipped from V and 5 bases from J, the junction kept 9 bases outside the gene matches. Looked up from germline, CDR1 is MNHEY and CDR2 is SVGAGI. The CDR3 is 14 residues long. The CDR3: CASLGQRGDQPQHY. The CDR3 DNA follows: TGTGCCAGCCTGGGACAGAGGGGCGATCAGCCCCAGCATTAT.

This clonotype was picked up a small number of times. The chain has TRBV6-1 and TRBJ2-1, with 16 bases identical to TRBD2. Germline trimming cut 10 bases from V and 4 bases from J; bases unmatched to any gene: 13. The CDR3 is 18 amino acids. Germline values: CDR1 MNHNS, CDR2 SASEGT. The CDR3 reads CAIKGTSGGGSPYNEQFF. CDR3 DNA: TGTGCCATCAAAGGGACTAGCGGGGGGGGCTCCCCGTACAATGAGCAGTTCTTC.